The present entry profiles one TCR beta chain with its context. Assay used: immunoSEQ multiplex PCR; TCRdb lists only in-frame clones, some missing. The sample holds 150,000 to 200,000 clones; 88% are singletons and the top ten take approximately 5.6%. The sample originates from a study of blood T cell repertoires in COVID-19. V shed 2 bases and J 0 bases; nucleotides not matched to a gene: 19. Germline CDR1 SGHTA, CDR2 FQGTGA. The CDR3 runs to 21 residues. The clonotype was recovered from a man aged 40-50 years with active or convalescent COVID-19. The gene calls are TRBV7-3 and TRBJ2-1; TRBD2 aligns across 7 bases. The sample taken for sequencing was peripheral blood. The CDR3 coding sequence is TGTGCCAGCAGCTTATATTCGCGTTCAGCGGGGCGCTTTAGCTCCTACAATGAGCAGTTCTTC. As protein: CASSLYSRSAGRFSSYNEQFF. Full variable domain (rest looked up from reference TRBV7-3 and TRBJ2-1): GAGVSQTPSNKVTEKGKYVELRCDPISGHTALYWYRQSLGQGPEFLIYFQGTGAADDSGLPNDRFFAVRPEGSVSTLKIQRTERGDSAVYLCASSLYSRSAGRFSSYNEQFFGPGTRLTVL.